What follows are 13 T cell receptor beta chains derived from one specimen sequenced in a study of OX40 agonist ivuxolimab in advanced cancers. The assay was immunoSEQ multiplex PCR, and TCRdb's table has in-frame clones only and misses some. The top ten clones hold approximately 2% of a sample with fewer than 100,000 clones, 80% to 90% of them seen once. The specimen was CD4+ or CD8+ T cells sorted from blood, collected in a trial of the OX40 agonist ivuxolimab. These receptors were collected from an adult with an advanced solid tumor such as melanoma, head and neck, liver or kidney cancer.

The V gene is TRBV11-3, the J gene TRBJ2-1, with 9 bases identical to TRBD1. V shed 5 bases, J shed 6 bases, and the junction held 8 bases outside the gene matches. The CDR3 is made up of 15 amino acids. The germline CDR1 and CDR2 sequences are SGHNT and YENEEA. The CDR3: CASSPQGQGTNEQFF. The DNA for the CDR3 is TGTGCCAGCAGCCCTCAGGGACAGGGAACCAATGAGCAGTTCTTC. Based on the CDR3 plus reference TRBV11-3 and TRBJ2-1, the full variable domain is EAGVVQSPRYKIIEKKQPVAFWCNPISGHNTLYWYLQNLGQGPELLIRYENEEAVDDSQLPKDRFSAERLKGVDSTLKIQPAELGDSAVYLCASSPQGQGTNEQFFGPGTRLTVL.

This clone turned up a few times. The V gene is TRBV25-1, the J gene TRBJ1-4; no clear D gene. The V gene's germline CDR1 is MGHDK and CDR2 SYGVNS. This CDR3 is 13 amino acids long. Trimming cost V 3 bases and J 8 bases, with 10 bases left between them. In DNA, the CDR3 is TGTGCCAGCAGTGATCGGTTGTGGGAAAAACTGTTTTTT. Its protein is CASSDRLWEKLFF.

The gene calls are TRBV5-1 and TRBJ1-1; a weak D match, TRBD1 (5 bases). From germline, CDR1 is SGHRS and CDR2 YFSETQ. CDR3 length equals 16 residues. Trimming took off 3 bases at V and 1 base at J, with 16 bases between the two ends. This chain's CDR3 is CASSSPLEGRNTEAFF. The CDR3 nucleotides read TGCGCCAGCAGCTCCCCGCTGGAGGGGAGGAACACTGAAGCTTTCTTT.

This chain uses TRBV5-5 with TRBJ1-4; a weak D match, TRBD1 (5 bases). V was clipped by 3 bases and J by 6 bases, with 15 bases between them. CDR1 and CDR2 (germline): SGHKS, YYEKEE (reference sequence). This CDR3 has 15 residues. CDR3 DNA sequence: TGTGCCAGCAGCTCCGGCGGGGGATTCTATGAAAAACTGTTTTTT. Its protein product is CASSSGGGFYEKLFF.

In its sample, this clone was seen once. The genes are TRBV14 and TRBJ2-2; D call uncertain. The V end was cut by 1 base, the J end by 1 base, with 7 bases between. The CDR3 covers 15 residues. Germline V lookup: CDR1 SGHDN, CDR2 FVKESK. The CDR3: CASSQGQWNTGELFF. The DNA for the CDR3 is TGTGCCAGCAGCCAAGGCCAGTGGAACACCGGGGAGCTGTTTTTT. Based on the CDR3 plus reference TRBV14 and TRBJ2-2, the full variable domain is EAGVTQFPSHSVIEKGQTVTLRCDPISGHDNLYWYRRVMGKEIKFLLHFVKESKQDESGMPNNRFLAERTGGTYSTLKVQPAELEDSGVYFCASSQGQWNTGELFFGEGSRLTVL.

V and J are TRBV5-4 and TRBJ1-2, with a tentative D call TRBD1 (5 bases). The V gene's germline CDR1 is SGHNT and CDR2 YYREEE (reference sequence). The length of the CDR3 is 12 residues. V was clipped by 4 bases and J by 4 bases, with 8 bases between them. CDR3 in DNA: TGTGCCAGCAGCCTTGACAGCTATGGCTACACCTTC. Protein product: CASSLDSYGYTF.

The rearrangement links TRBV20-1 to TRBJ1-2; D unclear. The CDR3 is made up of 11 amino acids. Per the germline V gene, CDR1 is DFQATT and CDR2 is SNEGSKA (reference sequence). V was shortened by 7 bases and J by 5 bases, with 11 bases between the two germline ends. CDR3 in amino acids: CSGAGDYGYTF. For the CDR3, the DNA is TGCAGTGGGGCGGGTGATTATGGCTACACCTTC.

The rearrangement uses TRBV10-1 and TRBJ1-5; the D is unclear. V was cut by 3 bases and J by 2 bases, with 11 bases left in between. The CDR3 is made up of 15 amino acids. CDR1 and CDR2 (germline): WNHNN, SYGVQD (reference sequence). This chain's CDR3 is CASSDTRDCNQPQHF. Written as DNA, the CDR3 is TGCGCCAGCAGTGATACAAGGGATTGCAATCAGCCCCAGCATTTT.

The chain links TRBV30 to TRBJ2-7; 11 nucleotides match TRBD2. J was trimmed by 7 bases and V by 0 bases; bases with no gene match: 11. Germline CDR1 is GTSNPN and CDR2 is SVGIG (reference sequence). The CDR3 has 16 amino acids. The CDR3 reads CAWSVSFSGGAGEQYF. The CDR3 DNA reads TGTGCCTGGAGTGTATCTTTTAGCGGGGGGGCGGGAGAGCAGTACTTC.

The V gene is TRBV29-1, the J gene TRBJ1-2, with 7 bases aligning to TRBD1. V trimming: 4 bases; J trimming: 4 bases; junction bases outside the gene matches: 6. The CDR3 runs to 13 residues. Germline CDR1 is SQVTM and CDR2 is ANQGSEA. CDR3 DNA: TGCAGCGTTGCCAGGGGGGAAGGCTATGGCTACACCTTC. Protein product: CSVARGEGYGYTF.

The genes are TRBV19 and TRBJ2-2; 7 nucleotides match TRBD1. V shed 3 bases and J 5 bases; nucleotides not matched to a gene: 6. The CDR3 length is 15 residues. The germline V gene has CDR1 LNHDA and CDR2 SQIVND (reference sequence). The CDR3, as DNA: TGTGCCAGTAGTATCTCCACAGGGGTAACCGGGGAGCTGTTTTTT. Translation: CASSISTGVTGELFF.

The chain has TRBV11-1 and TRBJ2-1, with TRBD1 matching 11 bases. Germline CDR1 is SGHAT and CDR2 is FQDESV (reference sequence). Unmatched junction bases numbered 7, after V lost 1 base and J lost 8 bases. The CDR3 consists of 16 residues. The CDR3 coding sequence is TGTGCCAGCAGCTTAGAACCGGACAGGGGGCTAGATGAGCAGTTCTTC. This gives the protein CASSLEPDRGLDEQFF.

The chain employs TRBV10-2 and TRBJ2-7; D remains ambiguous. V lost 5 bases and J 2 bases, leaving 7 bases between the germline ends. CDR1 and CDR2 (germline): WSHSY, SAAADI. CDR3 size: 12 residues. The CDR3 reads CASSSDPYEQYF. As DNA, the CDR3 is TGCGCCAGCAGTTCGGACCCCTACGAGCAGTACTTC.